This T cell receptor beta chain is from a study of cytomegalovirus exposure and HLA in healthy donors. Whole-study findings and limits: Sequencing probably produced one cluster of sequence variants that were highly shared. The authors later linked a missense DCLRE1C variant to TCR beta V- and J-gene trimming. HLA-A and HLA-B allele assignments for most subjects were reportedly predicted accurately using TCR beta sequences.

Worth noting for this clone: No antigen is known for it.

This CDR3 spans 18 amino acids. Germline V gives CDR1 SGHKS, CDR2 YYEKEE (reference sequence). The V gene end was trimmed by 1 base and the J gene end by 2 bases; junction bases not matched to a gene: 13. The primer mix had 60 Vbeta and 13 Jbeta primers. Per the original data handling: Later analysis identified approximately 88 million unique TCR beta chains, about 10 million shared. Method: immunoSEQ multiplex PCR; TCRdb's copy keeps in-frame clones and lacks some. V, J and clone size are taken as reported in that table, and D and trimming were inferred from the DNA itself. The data contain fewer than 130,000 clones, roughly three quarters of them singletons.

The TCR originated in a man aged 25 to 40 in good health and CMV-seropositive. The sample comprised PBMCs. The chain joins TRBV5-5 to TRBJ2-7, with 9 bases fitting TRBD2. The CDR3 sequence is CASSLNWVAGGTPYEQYF. For the CDR3, the DNA is TGTGCCAGCAGCTTGAATTGGGTGGCGGGGGGGACTCCCTACGAGCAGTACTTC.